The 15 T cell receptor beta chains listed next were all sequenced from one sample in a study of blood T cell repertoires in COVID-19. Data came from immunoSEQ multiplex PCR; TCRdb stores just in-frame clones and leaves some out. The table shows 200,000 to 300,000 clones, with approximately 87% occurring only once. What was sequenced was peripheral blood. The receptors come from a woman between 40 and 50 years old who had recovered from COVID-19.

This chain joins TRBV5-4 and TRBJ2-3; tentatively, D is TRBD2 (6 bases). CDR3 length: 16 residues. V dropped 4 bases and J dropped 4 bases, with 19 bases sitting between them. CDR1 is SGHNT and CDR2 is YYREEE in the germline V gene (reference sequence). CDR3 loop: CASSLTPGVYADTQYF. DNA for the CDR3: TGTGCCAGCAGCCTCACACCGGGGGTGTATGCAGATACGCAGTATTTT.

The V call is TRBV9, the J call TRBJ1-2; D is possibly TRBD1 (6 bases). The CDR3 spans 13 residues. V was trimmed by 4 bases and J by 10 bases, leaving 17 bases between them. From germline, CDR1 is SGDLS and CDR2 YYNGEE. CDR3 region: CASSSPPDRFYTF. CDR3 DNA: TGTGCCAGCAGCTCTCCTCCAGACAGGTTCTACACCTTC.

The genes are TRBV5-1 and TRBJ1-6, with D perhaps matching TRBD1 (5 bases). Germline CDR1 is SGHRS and CDR2 is YFSETQ. The CDR3 has 15 residues. The ends were cut back, 2 bases at V and 7 bases at J, with 13 bases in the middle. The CDR3 is CASSFTGGRNSPLHF. CDR3 nucleotides: TGCGCCAGCAGCTTTACCGGGGGTAGGAATTCACCCCTCCACTTT.

The count of this clone is one. This chain connects TRBV7-2 to TRBJ2-3; D unclear. Germline lookup yields CDR1 SGHTA and CDR2 FQGNSA. The CDR3 spans 16 residues. Trimming pared 2 bases from V and 1 base from J, leaving 13 bases between. As DNA, the CDR3 is TGTGCCAGCAGCTTACATCGCAGGTTGGGCACAGATACGCAGTATTTT. It is translated as CASSLHRRLGTDTQYF. The full variable domain, with the rest looked up from reference TRBV7-2 and TRBJ2-3, is GAGVSQSPSNKVTEKGKDVELRCDPISGHTALYWYRQSLGQGLEFLIYFQGNSAPDKSGLPSDRFSAERTGGSVSTLTIQRTQQEDSAVYLCASSLHRRLGTDTQYFGPGTRLTVL.

The chain uses TRBV15 and TRBJ2-7; 8 positions match TRBD1. V lost 3 bases, J lost 5 bases, and 9 bases stayed unmatched. Germline lookup yields CDR1 LNHNV and CDR2 YYDKDF (reference sequence). This CDR3 has 15 amino acids. CDR3 nucleotide sequence: TGTGCCACCAGCAGCCCTCAGACAGGGGATGACGAGCAGTACTTC. It codes for CATSSPQTGDDEQYF.

J is TRBJ2-7 and V is TRBV11-3, with TRBD1 matching 8 bases. Germline V CDR1 and CDR2: SGHNT, YENEEA. V lost 3 bases, J lost 0 bases, and 1 base stayed unmatched. This CDR3 has 14 amino acids. CDR3 in DNA: TGTGCCAGCAGCTTCACAGGGGGCTCCTACGAGCAGTACTTC. It translates to CASSFTGGSYEQYF.

This clone has more than one count but fewer than ten. The rearrangement uses TRBV5-1 and TRBJ1-6; D gene unclear. V was cut by 4 bases and J by 8 bases, with 10 bases left in between. The length of the CDR3 is 13 residues. Germline V gene lookup returns CDR1 SGHRS and CDR2 YFSETQ. The CDR3 here is CASSLDRDSPLHF. The DNA of the CDR3 is TGCGCCAGCAGCCTGGATAGAGATTCACCCCTCCACTTT.

The gene calls are TRBV9 and TRBJ1-1; TRBD1 is a possible D gene (5 bases). The CDR3 totals 13 residues. V was trimmed by 5 bases and J by 1 base, leaving 9 bases between them. Germline V CDR1 and CDR2: SGDLS, YYNGEE. DNA of the CDR3: TGTGCCAGCAGTCAAGACAGGAACACTGAAGCTTTCTTT. This translates into CASSQDRNTEAFF.

The chain is built from TRBV6-5 and TRBJ2-7, with 10 bases lining up with TRBD1. CDR3 size: 15 residues. Germline-derived CDR1 and CDR2 are MNHEY and SVGAGI. Unmatched junction bases numbered 7, after V lost 5 bases and J lost 3 bases. CDR3 sequence: CASSPTGDRGYEQYF. CDR3 nucleotide sequence: TGTGCCAGCAGTCCAACGGGGGACAGGGGCTACGAGCAGTACTTC.

The chain joins TRBV7-2 to TRBJ1-1; weak D call: TRBD1 (5 bases). The germline V gene encodes CDR1 SGHTA and CDR2 FQGNSA. V was pared by 5 bases and J by 5 bases, with 15 bases between. This CDR3 is 14 amino acids long. CDR3 sequence reads: CASSVGGAWTEAFF. In DNA, the CDR3 is TGTGCCAGCAGCGTCGGCGGGGCTTGGACTGAAGCTTTCTTT.

Comments on this clone: The same CDR3 also results from other DNA sequences found in this sample. V usage is TRBV19 and J usage is TRBJ1-1; no firm D call. CDR1 is LNHDA and CDR2 is SQIVND in the germline V gene (reference sequence). The V gene lost 8 bases and the J gene lost 4 bases, with 8 bases spanning the gap. The CDR3 length is 11 residues. The CDR3 coding sequence is TGTGCCAGTCGGGAGGGCACTGAAGCTTTCTTT. It is translated as CASREGTEAFF.

This chain uses TRBV27 with TRBJ1-3; D gene uncertain. The CDR3 totals 15 residues. From germline, CDR1 is MNHEY and CDR2 SMNVEV (reference sequence). V was trimmed by 2 bases and J by 3 bases, leaving 11 bases between them. CDR3 region: CASSLTGLGGNTIYF. In DNA, the CDR3 is TGTGCCAGCAGTTTAACGGGGTTAGGTGGAAACACCATATATTTT.

This clone was detected a few times. The rearrangement links TRBV10-3 to TRBJ2-1; 15 nucleotides line up with TRBD2. The CDR3 runs 16 residues. Germline CDR1 reads ENHRY; CDR2 reads SYGVKD. J was trimmed by 8 bases and V by 6 bases; bases with no gene match: 8. The CDR3, as DNA: TGTGCCATCAGCCAAGGACTAGCGGGGGGGCGCGATGAGCAGTTCTTC. As protein: CAISQGLAGGRDEQFF.

V gene TRBV6-5 combines with J gene TRBJ1-1, with D maybe TRBD1 (6 bases). The CDR3 contains 14 residues. Trimming shortened V by 6 bases and J by 1 base, and 12 bases separated the two germline ends. Germline lookup yields CDR1 MNHEY and CDR2 SVGAGI. The CDR3 region is CASSPQTGNTEAFF. CDR3 in DNA: TGTGCCAGCAGCCCCCAGACAGGGAACACTGAAGCTTTCTTT.

This sequence joins TRBV30 and TRBJ1-2, with unresolved D. The CDR3 consists of 14 residues. The V gene's germline CDR1 is GTSNPN and CDR2 SVGIG (reference sequence). The ends were cut back, 2 bases at V and 4 bases at J, with 14 bases in the middle. DNA for the CDR3: TGTGCCTGGAGTTATTTGGCTTCCGTCTATGGCTACACCTTC. It yields the protein CAWSYLASVYGYTF.